This TCR beta chain was recorded in a study of blood T cell repertoires in COVID-19. On the study more broadly: Spain, Italy and the United States supplied samples that represented acute and convalescent COVID-19. T cells, B-cell-depleted T cells, or PBMCs supplied cDNA or gDNA.

CDR1 and CDR2 from the germline V gene are SGHNT and YYREEE (reference sequence). This CDR3 contains 15 residues. The V end lost 2 bases, the J end lost 0 bases, and 11 bases lay between the germline ends. In the authors' methods: Counts of nucleated cells, estimated from reference gene primer amplification, were obtained. Profiled with immunoSEQ multiplex PCR; TCRdb holds only in-frame clones, not every one. V, J and clone size are taken as reported in that table, and D and trimming were inferred from the DNA itself. In the table there are about 36,000 clones, 90% of which are singletons. Sequenced input: peripheral blood. The receptor's source is a human donor in a cohort sampled during active COVID-19. The rearrangement joins TRBV5-4 to TRBJ2-5, with D tentatively TRBD2 (5 bases). CDR3 region: CASSLGSAYQETQYF. The CDR3 DNA follows: TGTGCCAGCAGCTTAGGTAGCGCGTACCAAGAGACCCAGTACTTC.